This T cell receptor (beta chain) was observed in a study of regulatory and conventional T cells in RAG deficiency. Study results and caveats: In Omenn syndrome, Treg and Tconv repertoires overlapped >90%. Treg unique TCR beta sequences were about 100-fold fewer in Omenn syndrome and CID/AS patients than controls.

This CDR3 has 17 residues. Trimming took 1 base from V and 0 from J, leaving 16 bases between them. Germline V gene lookup returns CDR1 SQVTM and CDR2 ANQGSEA. Some clones are missing from TCRdb's copy, which holds only in-frame ones; the method was immunoSEQ multiplex PCR. The repertoire includes around 30,000 clones, 75% to 90% of them detected once, and roughly 13% sits in the top ten. For this clone: Its antigen is still unknown.

The sample was also linked to a second study, of regulatory T cells. That investigation notes: The primer mix had 52 TRBV and 13 TRBJ primers. Regulatory T cells showed the strongest V-J pair restriction and V/J gene skewing among patient repertoires.

The TCR originated in a human donor in good health. The sample comprised CD8+ T cells sorted from blood. This chain connects TRBV29-1 to TRBJ1-3; D uncertain. Here the CDR3 DNA reads TGCAGCGTTGAAGTCGATAGAGGCTCGAGCTCTGGAAACACCATATATTTT. It encodes CSVEVDRGSSSGNTIYF.